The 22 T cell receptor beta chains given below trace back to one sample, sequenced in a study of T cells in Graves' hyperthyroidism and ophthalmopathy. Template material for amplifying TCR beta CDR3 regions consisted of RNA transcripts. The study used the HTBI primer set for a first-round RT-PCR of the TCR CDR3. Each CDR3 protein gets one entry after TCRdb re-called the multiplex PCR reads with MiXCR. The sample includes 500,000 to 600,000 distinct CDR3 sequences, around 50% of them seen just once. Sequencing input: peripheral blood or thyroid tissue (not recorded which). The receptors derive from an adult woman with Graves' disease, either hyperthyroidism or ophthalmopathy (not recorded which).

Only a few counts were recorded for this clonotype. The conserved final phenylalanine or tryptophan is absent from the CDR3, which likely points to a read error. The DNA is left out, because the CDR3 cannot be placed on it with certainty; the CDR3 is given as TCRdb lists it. The CDR3 region is CATSREPGGV. V usage is TRBV15 and J usage is TRBJ2-5; TRBD1 is the table's D call and was not checked against the DNA. CDR1 and CDR2 from the germline V gene are LNHNV and YYDKDF (reference sequence). The CDR3 is made up of 10 amino acids, end residues included.

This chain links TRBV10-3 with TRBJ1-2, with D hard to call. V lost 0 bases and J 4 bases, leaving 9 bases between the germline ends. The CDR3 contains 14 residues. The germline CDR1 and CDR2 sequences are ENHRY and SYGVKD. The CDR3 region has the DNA TGTGCCATCAGTGAGTCATTGGGCCTCTATGGCTACACCTTC. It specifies CAISESLGLYGYTF.

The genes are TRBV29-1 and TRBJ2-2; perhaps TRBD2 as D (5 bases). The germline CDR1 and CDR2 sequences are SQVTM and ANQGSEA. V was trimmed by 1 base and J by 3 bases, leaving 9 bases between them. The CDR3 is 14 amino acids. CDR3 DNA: TGCAGCGTTGAAGGAGGGTACGACACCGGGGAGCTGTTTTTT. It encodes CSVEGGYDTGELFF.

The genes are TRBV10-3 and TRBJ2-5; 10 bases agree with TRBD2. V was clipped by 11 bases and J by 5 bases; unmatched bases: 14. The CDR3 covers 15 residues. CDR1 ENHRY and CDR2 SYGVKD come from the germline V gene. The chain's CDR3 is CAVGEASGSGETQYF. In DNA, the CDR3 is TGTGCCGTGGGAGAGGCTAGCGGGAGTGGGGAGACCCAGTACTTC.

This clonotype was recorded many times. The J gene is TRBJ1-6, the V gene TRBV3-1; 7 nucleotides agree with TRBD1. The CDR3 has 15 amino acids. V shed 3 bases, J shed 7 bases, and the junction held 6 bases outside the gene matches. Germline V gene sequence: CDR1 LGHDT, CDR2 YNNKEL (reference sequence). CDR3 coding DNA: TGTGCCAGCAGCCAGGGGGGGACAGCCAATTCACCCCTCCACTTT. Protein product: CASSQGGTANSPLHF.

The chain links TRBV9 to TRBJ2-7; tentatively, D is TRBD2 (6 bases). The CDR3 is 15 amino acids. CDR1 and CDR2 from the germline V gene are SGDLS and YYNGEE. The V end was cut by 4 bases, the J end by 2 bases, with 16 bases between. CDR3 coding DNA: TGTGCCAGCAGCCCAAAGGAGGGGATAACCTACGAGCAGTACTTC. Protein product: CASSPKEGITYEQYF.

This CDR3 reads CASSAPASGSFETQYF. The CDR3 nucleotides are TGTGCCAGCAGCGCCCCCGCTAGCGGGAGTTTTGAGACCCAGTACTTC. The genes are TRBV14 and TRBJ2-5; TRBD2 agrees at 10 bases. Trimming took 5 bases from V and 5 from J; bases not matched to a gene: 11. Germline lookup yields CDR1 SGHDN and CDR2 FVKESK. CDR3 size: 16 residues.

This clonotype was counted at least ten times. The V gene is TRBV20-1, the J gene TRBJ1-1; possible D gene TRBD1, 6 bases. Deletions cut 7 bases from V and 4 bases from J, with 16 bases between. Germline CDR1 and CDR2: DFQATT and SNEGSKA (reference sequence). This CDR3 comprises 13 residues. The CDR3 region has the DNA TGCAGTGGTAGTCTGGGGGCGGGCACTGAAGCTTTCTTT. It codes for CSGSLGAGTEAFF.

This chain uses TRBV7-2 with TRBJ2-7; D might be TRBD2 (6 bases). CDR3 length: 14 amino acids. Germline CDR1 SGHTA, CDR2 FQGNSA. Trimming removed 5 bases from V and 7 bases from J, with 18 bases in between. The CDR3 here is CASSLRLVPREQYF. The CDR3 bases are TGTGCCAGCAGCCTCCGACTAGTTCCGCGAGAGCAGTACTTC.

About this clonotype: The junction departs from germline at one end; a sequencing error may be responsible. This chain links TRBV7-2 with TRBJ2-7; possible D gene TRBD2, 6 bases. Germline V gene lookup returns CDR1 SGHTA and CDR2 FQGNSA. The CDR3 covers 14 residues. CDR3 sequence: CASSRDSSSYEKYF. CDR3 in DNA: TGCGCCAGCAGCCGGGACTCAAGCTCCTACGAGAAGTACTTC.

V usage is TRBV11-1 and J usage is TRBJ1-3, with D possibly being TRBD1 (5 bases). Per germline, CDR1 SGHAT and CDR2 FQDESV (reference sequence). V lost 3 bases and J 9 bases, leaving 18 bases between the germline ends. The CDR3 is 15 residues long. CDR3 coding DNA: TGTGCCAGCAGCTTCGATGGGACTTCGGCCTCCACCATATATTTT. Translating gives CASSFDGTSASTIYF.

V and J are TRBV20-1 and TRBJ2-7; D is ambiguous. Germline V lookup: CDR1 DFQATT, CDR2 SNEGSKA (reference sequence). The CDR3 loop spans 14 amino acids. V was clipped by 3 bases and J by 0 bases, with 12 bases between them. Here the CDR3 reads CSARRPGDSYEQYF. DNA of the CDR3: TGCAGTGCTAGGCGCCCAGGAGACTCCTACGAGCAGTACTTC.

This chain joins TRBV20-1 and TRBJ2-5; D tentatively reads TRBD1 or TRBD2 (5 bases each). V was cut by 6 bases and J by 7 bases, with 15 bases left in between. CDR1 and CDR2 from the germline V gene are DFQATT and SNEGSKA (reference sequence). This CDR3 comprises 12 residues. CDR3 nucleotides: TGCAGTGCCACGGGACCACTGGGGACCCAGTACTTC. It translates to CSATGPLGTQYF.

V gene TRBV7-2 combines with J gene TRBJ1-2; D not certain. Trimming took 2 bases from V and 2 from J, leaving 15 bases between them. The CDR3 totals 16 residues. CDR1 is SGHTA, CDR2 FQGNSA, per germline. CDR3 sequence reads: CASSLRAGEGNYGYTF. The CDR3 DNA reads TGTGCCAGCAGCTTAAGGGCCGGGGAGGGAAACTATGGCTACACCTTC.

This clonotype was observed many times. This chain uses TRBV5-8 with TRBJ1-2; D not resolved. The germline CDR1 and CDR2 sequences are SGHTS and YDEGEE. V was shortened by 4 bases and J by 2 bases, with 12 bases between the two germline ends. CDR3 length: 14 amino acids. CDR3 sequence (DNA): TGTGCCAGCAGCAAAGCGTCAGGAAACTATGGCTACACCTTC. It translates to CASSKASGNYGYTF. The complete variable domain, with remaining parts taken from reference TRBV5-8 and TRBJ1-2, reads EAGVTQSPTHLIKTRGQQATLRCSPISGHTSVYWYQQALGLGLQFLLWYDEGEERNRGNFPPRFSGRQFPNYSSELNVNALELEDSALYLCASSKASGNYGYTFGSGTRLTVV.

The CDR3 DNA reads as TGCAGCGTTGTCGAGGGGAAGCTGTTTTTT. It yields the protein CSVVEGKLFF. J is TRBJ2-2 and V is TRBV29-1; D is perhaps TRBD1 or TRBD2 (5 bases each). Deletions cut 4 bases from V and 12 bases from J, with 9 bases between. The CDR3 runs 10 residues. Germline V CDR1 and CDR2: SQVTM, ANQGSEA.

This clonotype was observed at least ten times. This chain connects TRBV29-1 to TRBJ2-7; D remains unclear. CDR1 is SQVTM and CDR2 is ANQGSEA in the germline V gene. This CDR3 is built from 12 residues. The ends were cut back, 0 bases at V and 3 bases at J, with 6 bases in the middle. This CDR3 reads CSVEDNSYEQYF. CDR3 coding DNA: TGCAGCGTTGAAGACAACAGCTACGAGCAGTACTTC.

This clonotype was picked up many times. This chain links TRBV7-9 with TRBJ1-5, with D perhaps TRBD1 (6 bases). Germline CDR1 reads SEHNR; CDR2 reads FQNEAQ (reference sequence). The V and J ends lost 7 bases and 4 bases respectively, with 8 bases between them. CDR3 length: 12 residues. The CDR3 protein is CASTTGNQPQHF. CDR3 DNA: TGTGCCAGCACCACAGGGAATCAGCCCCAGCATTTT.

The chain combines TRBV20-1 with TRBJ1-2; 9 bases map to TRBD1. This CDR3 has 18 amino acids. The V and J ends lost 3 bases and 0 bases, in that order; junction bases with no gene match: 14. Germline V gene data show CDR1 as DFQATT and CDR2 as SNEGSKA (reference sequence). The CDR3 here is CSASVAPGQGLANYGYTF. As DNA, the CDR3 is TGCAGTGCTAGCGTTGCTCCGGGACAGGGCCTAGCTAACTATGGCTACACCTTC.

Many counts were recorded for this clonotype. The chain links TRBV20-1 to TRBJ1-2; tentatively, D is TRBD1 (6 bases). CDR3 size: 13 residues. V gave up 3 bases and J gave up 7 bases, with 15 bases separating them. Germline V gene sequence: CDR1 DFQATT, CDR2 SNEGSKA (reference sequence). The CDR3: CSARINRAGGYTF. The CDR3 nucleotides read TGCAGTGCTAGGATTAACAGGGCGGGTGGCTACACCTTC.

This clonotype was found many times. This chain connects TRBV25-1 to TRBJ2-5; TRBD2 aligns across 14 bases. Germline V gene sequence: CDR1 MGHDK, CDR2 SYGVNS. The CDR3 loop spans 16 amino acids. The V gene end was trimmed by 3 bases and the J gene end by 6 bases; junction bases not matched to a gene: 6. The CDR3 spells CASSDTRTSGRQTQYF. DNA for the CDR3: TGTGCCAGCAGTGACACCAGGACTAGCGGGAGGCAGACCCAGTACTTC.

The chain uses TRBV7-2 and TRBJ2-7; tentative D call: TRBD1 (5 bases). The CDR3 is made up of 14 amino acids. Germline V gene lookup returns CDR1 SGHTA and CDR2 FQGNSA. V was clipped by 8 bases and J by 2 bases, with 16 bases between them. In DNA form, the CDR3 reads TGTGCCAGCCAAACAGGTATCCCCCCCTACGAGCAGTACTTC. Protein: CASQTGIPPYEQYF.